Shown below are 14 T cell receptor beta chains from a single sample sequenced in a study of T cells after yellow fever vaccination. Each CDR3 protein is one row after TCRdb ran MiXCR on the 5' RACE reads. Among more than 95,000 distinct CDR3 sequences listed, 13% to 15% were seen once. This specimen was CD8+ T cells sorted from PBMCs, taken 5 days after the yellow fever booster vaccination. The receptor source for this set is a man aged 18 to 29 who received the YFV17D yellow fever vaccine.

The gene calls are TRBV2 and TRBJ2-3; 8 positions match TRBD2. J was trimmed by 2 bases and V by 4 bases; bases with no gene match: 8. Germline V gives CDR1 SNHLY, CDR2 FYNNEI. This CDR3 has 16 amino acids. DNA of the CDR3: TGTGCCAGCAGTGTGCAGCGGGGGAGATCCACAGATACGCAGTATTTT. Residues: CASSVQRGRSTDTQYF.

The V call is TRBV7-6, the J call TRBJ2-3; D is possibly TRBD1 or TRBD2 (6 bases each). The CDR3 totals 14 residues. Trimming took 0 bases from V and 5 from J, leaving 9 bases between them. Germline-derived CDR1 and CDR2 are SGHVS and FNYEAQ. This chain's CDR3 is CASSLAGGQDTQYF. CDR3 coding DNA: TGTGCCAGCAGCTTAGCGGGGGGCCAAGATACGCAGTATTTT.

The DNA of the CDR3 is TGTGCCAGCAGTCACCCCCCAAGCGAAGGCGGGGAGCTGTTTTTT. As protein: CASSHPPSEGGELFF. The chain uses TRBV6-2 or TRBV6-3 and TRBJ2-2; no clear D. Germline CDR1 and CDR2: MNHEY and SVGEGT. V lost 5 bases and J lost 7, with 17 bases in between. The CDR3 covers 15 residues.

The chain recombines TRBV2 with TRBJ2-7; D is possibly TRBD1 (5 bases). Trimming removed 3 bases from V and 5 bases from J, with 8 bases in between. The CDR3 consists of 12 residues. The germline V gene encodes CDR1 SNHLY and CDR2 FYNNEI. The CDR3 sequence: CASSDRVDEQYF. CDR3 sequence (DNA): TGTGCCAGCAGTGACAGGGTGGACGAGCAGTACTTC.

This chain joins TRBV24-1 and TRBJ1-2, with D possibly being TRBD1 (5 bases). V lost 5 bases, J lost 6 bases, and 6 bases lay in between. The V gene's germline CDR1 is KGHDR and CDR2 SFDVKD. The CDR3 runs to 11 residues. As DNA, the CDR3 is TGTGCCACCAGTGGGGGGGATGGCTACACCTTC. Translation: CATSGGDGYTF.

A few counts support this clonotype. This chain links TRBV12-3 or TRBV12-4 with TRBJ1-5; D remains unclear. CDR3 length: 14 amino acids. V shed 8 bases and J shed 0 bases, with 11 bases lying between them. The CDR3 nucleotides read TGTGCCAGCTCCGGTGATTATAGCAATCAGCCCCAGCATTTT. Amino acid sequence: CASSGDYSNQPQHF.

The genes are TRBV28 and TRBJ1-1; D gene ambiguous. Germline V gives CDR1 MDHEN, CDR2 SYDVKM. The CDR3 extends over 12 amino acids. V was trimmed by 6 bases and J by 4 bases, leaving 9 bases between them. The CDR3, as DNA: TGTGCCAGCAGGCCGATTTCCACTGAAGCTTTCTTT. Its translation: CASRPISTEAFF.

The CDR3 region has the DNA TGTGCCAGCAGTTACCTAGAGACTAGCACAGATACGCAGTATTTT. Its protein is CASSYLETSTDTQYF. The chain has TRBV6-2 or TRBV6-3 and TRBJ2-3; D unclear. Germline CDR1 is MNHEY and CDR2 is SVGEGT. The CDR3 sequence is 15 residues long. Trimming pared 2 bases from V and 0 bases from J, leaving 9 bases between.

This clonotype was detected a few times. The V gene is TRBV3-1, the J gene TRBJ1-5; D not certain. Trimming shortened V by 0 bases and J by 0 bases, and 9 bases separated the two germline ends. The V gene's germline CDR1 is LGHDT and CDR2 YNNKEL (reference sequence). The length of the CDR3 is 16 residues. In DNA form, the CDR3 reads TGTGCCAGCAGCCAAGAAGCACCCTATAGCAATCAGCCCCAGCATTTT. It translates to CASSQEAPYSNQPQHF.

The chain employs TRBV10-3 and TRBJ2-1, with 10 bases identical to TRBD2. The CDR3 runs 17 residues. Trimming removed 4 bases from V and 1 base from J; junction bases left unmatched: 7. CDR1 is ENHRY and CDR2 is SYGVKD in the germline V gene. As DNA, the CDR3 is TGTGCCATCAGTGGTCTAGCGGGGGCCATATCCTACAATGAGCAGTTCTTC. Translation: CAISGLAGAISYNEQFF.

V gene TRBV7-6 combines with J gene TRBJ2-1, with a possible D match to TRBD1 (5 bases). Per germline, CDR1 SGHVS and CDR2 FNYEAQ. V lost 5 bases, J lost 10 bases, and 18 bases lay in between. The CDR3 is made up of 14 amino acids. CDR3 nucleotides: TGTGCCAGCAGCCTTAAAGGGGCCGCCAACGAGCAGTTCTTC. Its protein product is CASSLKGAANEQFF.

This clonotype has a count of ten or more. The chain is built from TRBV5-5 and TRBJ2-7; 10 nucleotides match TRBD1. V trimming: 2 bases; J trimming: 5 bases; junction bases outside the gene matches: 7. Germline CDR1 is SGHKS and CDR2 is YYEKEE (reference sequence). CDR3 length equals 15 residues. The CDR3 reads CASSFPGQGIHEQYF. The CDR3 DNA reads TGTGCCAGCAGCTTTCCGGGACAGGGGATTCACGAGCAGTACTTC.

The rearrangement links TRBV24-1 to TRBJ2-3; D uncertain. The germline V and J ends were trimmed by 7 bases and 0 bases, with 16 bases remaining between them. The CDR3 runs 16 residues. The germline CDR1 and CDR2 sequences are KGHDR and SFDVKD. The CDR3 DNA is TGTGCCACCAGCCCCAGTCTTTGGGCGAGCACAGATACGCAGTATTTT. This sequence encodes CATSPSLWASTDTQYF.

This clonotype was detected only a few times. V gene TRBV5-1 combines with J gene TRBJ2-7; D may correspond to TRBD1 or TRBD2 (5 bases each). This CDR3 has 17 residues. V was pared by 0 bases and J by 3 bases, with 19 bases between. Germline V CDR1 and CDR2: SGHRS, YFSETQ. Here the CDR3 DNA reads TGCGCCAGCAGCTTGGCGGGGCGGAGAGGTAGGGACTACGAGCAGTACTTC. Translating gives CASSLAGRRGRDYEQYF.